This T cell receptor beta chain appears in the sequencing data of a study of Ad26.COV2.S vaccination and SARS-CoV-2 variants. Study-level information: Once or twice, 56 days apart, Ad26.COV2.S was delivered intramuscularly. Study observations and caveats: An underestimation of total T cell responses may have resulted from the TCR breadth and depth analyses. Greater spike-specific TCR breadth was seen in vaccine recipients than in placebo recipients.

CDR3 length: 18 amino acids. With V trimmed by 6 bases and J by 1 base, 9 bases remained unmatched. The V gene's germline CDR1 is MNHEY and CDR2 SVGEGT. In regard to this clone: As yet, its antigen is unknown.

Treatment defined: 15 to 20 received Ad26.COV2.S at low or high dose, single or two shots; roughly five received placebo; per-sample allocation not given. Vaccine and placebo recipients were sampled on day 63 after the first injection. The table came from immunoSEQ multiplex PCR; TCRdb's copy has only in-frame clones and leaves some out. The table has about 480,000 clones, around 90% seen once. Source: peripheral blood, taken in a trial of Ad26.COV2.S vaccine versus placebo. The source is a person aged 18 to 59 who received the Ad26.COV2.S COVID-19 vaccine or a placebo. The chain uses TRBV6-2 or TRBV6-3 and TRBJ2-2; 12 bases agree with TRBD2. CDR3: CASSQGLAGFLNTGELFF. The CDR3 DNA reads TGTGCCAGCAGCCAGGGACTAGCGGGTTTTCTGAACACCGGGGAGCTGTTTTTT.